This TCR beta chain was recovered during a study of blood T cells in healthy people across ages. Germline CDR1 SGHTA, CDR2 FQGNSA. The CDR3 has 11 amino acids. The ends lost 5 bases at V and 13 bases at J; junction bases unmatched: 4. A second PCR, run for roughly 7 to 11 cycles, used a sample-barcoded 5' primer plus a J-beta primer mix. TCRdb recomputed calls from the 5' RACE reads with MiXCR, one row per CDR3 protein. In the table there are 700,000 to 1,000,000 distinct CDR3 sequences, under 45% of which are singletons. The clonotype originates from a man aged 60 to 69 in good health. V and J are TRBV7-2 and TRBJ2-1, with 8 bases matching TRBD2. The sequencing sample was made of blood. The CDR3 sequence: CASSQRGSQFF. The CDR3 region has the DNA TGTGCCAGCAGCCAGCGGGGGAGTCAGTTCTTC.